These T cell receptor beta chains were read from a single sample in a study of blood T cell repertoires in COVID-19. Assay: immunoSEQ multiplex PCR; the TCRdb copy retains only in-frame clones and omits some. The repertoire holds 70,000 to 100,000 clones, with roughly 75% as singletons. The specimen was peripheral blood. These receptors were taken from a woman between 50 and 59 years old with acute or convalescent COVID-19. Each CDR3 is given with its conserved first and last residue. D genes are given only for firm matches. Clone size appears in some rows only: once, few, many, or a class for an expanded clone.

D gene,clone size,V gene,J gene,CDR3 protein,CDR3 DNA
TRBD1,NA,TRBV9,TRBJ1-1,CASSVGDSLNTEAFF,TGTGCCAGCAGCGTCGGGGACAGCCTGAACACTGAAGCTTTCTTT
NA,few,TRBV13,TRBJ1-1,CASSPRQRTEAFF,TGTGCCAGCAGCCCCCGCCAGAGGACTGAAGCTTTCTTT
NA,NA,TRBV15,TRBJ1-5,CATRNRTIGGAGNQPQHF,TGTGCCACCAGAAATCGGACTATAGGGGGGGCGGGCAATCAGCCCCAGCATTTT
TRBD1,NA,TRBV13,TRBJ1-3,CASSPVDRGTGNTIYF,TGTGCCAGCAGCCCTGTTGACAGGGGGACTGGAAACACCATATATTTT
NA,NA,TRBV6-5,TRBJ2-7,CASSYKRELSYEQYF,TGTGCCAGCAGTTACAAGAGGGAGCTCTCCTACGAGCAGTACTTC
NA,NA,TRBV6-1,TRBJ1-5,CASSEAVGQPQHF,TGTGCCAGCAGTGAAGCGGTCGGTCAGCCCCAGCATTTT
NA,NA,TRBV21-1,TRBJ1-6,CATGGGQGRSPLHF,TGTGCCACCGGGGGGGGTCAGGGCAGGTCACCCCTCCACTTT
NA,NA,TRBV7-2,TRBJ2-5,CASSLGQGGYQETQYF,TGTGCCAGCAGCTTAGGGCAGGGTGGGTACCAAGAGACCCAGTACTTC
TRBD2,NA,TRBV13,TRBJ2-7,CASSPGAGGLEQYF,TGTGCCAGCAGCCCAGGGGCGGGGGGGCTTGAGCAGTACTTC
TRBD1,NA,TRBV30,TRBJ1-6,CAWRGQGVNSPLHF,TGTGCCTGGAGGGGACAGGGAGTTAATTCACCCCTCCACTTT
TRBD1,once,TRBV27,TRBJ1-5,CASSRDSSGQPQHF,TGTGCCAGCAGCCGGGACAGCTCGGGTCAGCCCCAGCATTTT
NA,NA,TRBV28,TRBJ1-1,CASRSRTGKANTEAFF,TGTGCCAGCAGATCTCGGACTGGGAAGGCGAACACTGAAGCTTTCTTT
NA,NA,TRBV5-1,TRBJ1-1,CASSSLQATTEAFF,TGCGCCAGCAGCTCCCTCCAGGCAACTACTGAAGCTTTCTTT
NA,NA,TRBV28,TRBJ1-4,CASSLLGGGSNEKLFF,TGTGCCAGCAGTTTACTTGGGGGCGGTAGTAATGAAAAACTGTTTTTT
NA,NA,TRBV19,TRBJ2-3,CASSGMGGRDTQYF,TGTGCCAGTAGTGGGATGGGGGGGCGAGATACGCAGTATTTT
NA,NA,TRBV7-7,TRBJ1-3,CASSFTTGHTIYF,TGTGCCAGCAGTTTCACTACTGGCCACACCATATATTTT
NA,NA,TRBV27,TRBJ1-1,CASSLRWNTEAFF,TGTGCCAGCAGTTTGCGATGGAACACTGAAGCTTTCTTT
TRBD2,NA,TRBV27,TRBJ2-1,CASKGTAGGLYNEQFF,TGTGCCAGCAAGGGGACCGCGGGGGGGCTATACAATGAGCAGTTCTTC
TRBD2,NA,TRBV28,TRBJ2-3,CASSSTSSKQYF,TGTGCCAGCAGTTCGACTAGCTCTAAGCAGTATTTT
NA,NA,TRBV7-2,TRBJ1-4,CASSSGGKGGGEKLFF,TGTGCCAGCAGCTCGGGGGGAAAGGGAGGAGGAGAAAAACTGTTTTTT
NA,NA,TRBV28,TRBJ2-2,CASSAGSGNTGELFF,TGTGCCAGCAGCGCCGGTAGCGGAAACACCGGGGAGCTGTTTTTT
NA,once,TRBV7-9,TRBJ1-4,CASSLRGADEKLFF,TGTGCCAGCAGCTTACGGGGGGCTGATGAAAAACTGTTTTTT
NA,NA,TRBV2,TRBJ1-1,CAIGGGILEAFF,TGTGCCATAGGGGGAGGGATCCTAGAAGCTTTCTTT
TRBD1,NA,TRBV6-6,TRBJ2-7,CASIPGPGQAPYEQYF,TGTGCCAGCATACCCGGTCCAGGACAGGCCCCCTACGAGCAGTACTTC
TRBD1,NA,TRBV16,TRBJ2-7,CASSQLGQGSSYEQYF,TGTGCCAGCAGCCAACTAGGACAGGGGAGCTCCTACGAGCAGTACTTC
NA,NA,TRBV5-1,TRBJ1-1,CASSLGALNTEAFF,TGCGCCAGCAGCTTGGGGGCATTGAACACTGAAGCTTTCTTT
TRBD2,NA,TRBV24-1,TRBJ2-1,CATSAPGGGGVRQNEQFF,TGTGCCACCAGTGCCCCCGGGGGCGGGGGGGTTCGACAAAATGAGCAGTTCTTC
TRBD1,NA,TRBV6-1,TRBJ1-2,CASSESPIQGNYGYTF,TGTGCCAGCAGTGAATCTCCCATACAGGGGAACTATGGCTACACCTTC
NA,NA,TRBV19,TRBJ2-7,CASSIDHGRGTSYEQYF,TGTGCCAGTAGTATAGATCATGGAAGGGGGACCTCCTACGAGCAGTACTTC
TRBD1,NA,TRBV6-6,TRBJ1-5,CASSYKDRMQPQHF,TGTGCCAGCAGTTACAAGGACAGGATGCAACCCCAGCATTTT
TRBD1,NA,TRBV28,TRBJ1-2,CASSSPGQGLLGYGYTF,TGTGCCAGCAGTTCTCCGGGACAGGGGTTACTCGGGTATGGCTACACCTTC
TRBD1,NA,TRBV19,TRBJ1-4,CASGGGQRYEKLFF,TGTGCCAGCGGAGGGGGACAGAGATATGAAAAACTGTTTTTT
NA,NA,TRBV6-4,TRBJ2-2,CANPAERTNTGELFF,TGTGCCAACCCCGCGGAAAGGACGAACACCGGGGAGCTGTTTTTT
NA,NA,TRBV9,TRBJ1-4,CASSPSPNEKLFF,TGTGCCAGCAGTCCGTCCCCGAATGAAAAACTGTTTTTT
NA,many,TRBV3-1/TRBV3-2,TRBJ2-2,CASSSRGKTGELFF,TGTGCCAGCAGCTCTCGGGGGAAAACCGGGGAGCTGTTTTTT
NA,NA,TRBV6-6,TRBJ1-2,CAVSPGKSLYGYTF,TGTGCCGTGTCACCAGGGAAATCCCTATATGGCTACACCTTC
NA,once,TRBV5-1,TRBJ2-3,CASSRVTDTQYF,TGCGCCAGCAGCCGTGTCACAGATACGCAGTATTTT
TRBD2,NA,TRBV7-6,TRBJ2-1,CASSLARAGGRYNEQFF,TGTGCCAGCAGCTTAGCGAGGGCGGGGGGGCGGTACAATGAGCAGTTCTTC
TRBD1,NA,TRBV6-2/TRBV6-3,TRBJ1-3,CASSPRDSRNTIYF,TGTGCCAGCAGTCCCCGGGACAGTCGGAACACCATATATTTT
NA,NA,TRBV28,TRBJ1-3,CASSSRQSGNTIYF,TGTGCCAGCAGTTCCCGACAGTCTGGAAACACCATATATTTT
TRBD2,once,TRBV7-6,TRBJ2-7,CASSLSGGYEQYF,TGTGCCAGCAGCCTTAGCGGGGGGTACGAGCAGTACTTC
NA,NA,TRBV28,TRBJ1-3,CASSQHTGNTIYF,TGTGCCAGCAGCCAACATACGGGAAACACCATATATTTT
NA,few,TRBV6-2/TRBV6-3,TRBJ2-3,CASSYIGGTQYF,TGTGCCAGCAGTTACATAGGGGGTACGCAGTATTTT
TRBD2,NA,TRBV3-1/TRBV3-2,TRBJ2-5,CASSQGQRGGQETQYF,TGTGCCAGCAGCCAGGGCCAGCGGGGGGGTCAAGAGACCCAGTACTTC
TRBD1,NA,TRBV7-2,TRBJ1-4,CASSLWDRAGELFF,TGTGCCAGCAGCTTGTGGGACAGGGCGGGGGAACTGTTTTTT
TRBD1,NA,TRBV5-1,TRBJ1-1,CASSGGTGNTEAFF,TGCGCCAGCAGCGGGGGGACAGGGAACACTGAAGCTTTCTTT
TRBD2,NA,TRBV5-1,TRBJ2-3,CASSLDLAGGTDTQYF,TGCGCCAGCAGCTTGGATCTAGCGGGGGGCACAGATACGCAGTATTTT
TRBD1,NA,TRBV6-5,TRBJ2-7,CASRYGTGGEQYF,TGTGCCAGCAGGTACGGGACAGGGGGCGAGCAGTACTTC
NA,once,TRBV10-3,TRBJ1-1,CAISDKGGGEIGAFF,TGTGCCATCAGTGACAAGGGTGGGGGGGAAATAGGAGCTTTCTTT